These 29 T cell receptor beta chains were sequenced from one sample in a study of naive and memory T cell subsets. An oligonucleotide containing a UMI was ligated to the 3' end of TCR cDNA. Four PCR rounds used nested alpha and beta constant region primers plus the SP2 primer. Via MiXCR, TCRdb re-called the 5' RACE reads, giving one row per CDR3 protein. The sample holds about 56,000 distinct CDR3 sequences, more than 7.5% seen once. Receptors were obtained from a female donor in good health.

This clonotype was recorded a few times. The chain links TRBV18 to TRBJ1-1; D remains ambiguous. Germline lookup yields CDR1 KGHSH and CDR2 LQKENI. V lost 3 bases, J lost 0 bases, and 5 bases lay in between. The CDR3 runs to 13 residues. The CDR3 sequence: CASSPGLNTEAFF. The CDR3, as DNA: TGTGCCAGCTCACCGGGGTTGAACACTGAAGCTTTCTTT. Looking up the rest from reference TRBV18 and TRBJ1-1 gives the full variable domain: NAGVMQNPRHLVRRRGQEARLRCSPMKGHSHVYWYRQLPEEGLKFMVYLQKENIIDESGMPKERFSAEFPKEGPSILRIQQVVRGDSAAYFCASSPGLNTEAFFGQGTRLTVV.

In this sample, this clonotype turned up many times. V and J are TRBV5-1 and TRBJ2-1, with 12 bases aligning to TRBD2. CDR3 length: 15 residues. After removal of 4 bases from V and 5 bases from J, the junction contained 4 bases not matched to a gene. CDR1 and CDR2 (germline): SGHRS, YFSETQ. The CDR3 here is CASSPGLAGNNEQFF. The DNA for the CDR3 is TGCGCCAGCAGCCCAGGACTAGCGGGAAACAATGAGCAGTTCTTC.

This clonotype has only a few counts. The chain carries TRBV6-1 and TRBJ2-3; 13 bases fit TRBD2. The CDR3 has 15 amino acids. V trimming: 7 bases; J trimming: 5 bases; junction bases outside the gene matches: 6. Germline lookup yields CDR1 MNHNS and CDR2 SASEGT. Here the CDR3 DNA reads TGTGCCAGCACGACTAGCGGGGGGTCTAAAGATACGCAGTATTTT. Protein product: CASTTSGGSKDTQYF.

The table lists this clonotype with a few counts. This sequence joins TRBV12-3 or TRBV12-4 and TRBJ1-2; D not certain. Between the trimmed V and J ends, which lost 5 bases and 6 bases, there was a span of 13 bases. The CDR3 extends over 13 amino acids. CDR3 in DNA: TGTGCCAGCAGTCTGAACCAGAAAAATGGCTACACCTTC. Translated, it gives CASSLNQKNGYTF.

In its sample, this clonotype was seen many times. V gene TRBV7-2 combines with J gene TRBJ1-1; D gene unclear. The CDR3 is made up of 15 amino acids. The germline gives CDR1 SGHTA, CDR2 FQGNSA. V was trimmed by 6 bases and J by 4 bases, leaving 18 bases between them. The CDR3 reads CASRPLTSAFTEAFF. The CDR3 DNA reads TGTGCCAGCAGACCCTTGACGTCGGCTTTCACTGAAGCTTTCTTT.

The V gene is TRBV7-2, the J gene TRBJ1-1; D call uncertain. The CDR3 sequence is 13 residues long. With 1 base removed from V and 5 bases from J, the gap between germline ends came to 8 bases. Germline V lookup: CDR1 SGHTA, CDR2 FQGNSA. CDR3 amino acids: CASSLDTRTEAFF. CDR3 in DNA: TGTGCCAGCAGCTTAGACACCCGGACTGAAGCTTTCTTT.

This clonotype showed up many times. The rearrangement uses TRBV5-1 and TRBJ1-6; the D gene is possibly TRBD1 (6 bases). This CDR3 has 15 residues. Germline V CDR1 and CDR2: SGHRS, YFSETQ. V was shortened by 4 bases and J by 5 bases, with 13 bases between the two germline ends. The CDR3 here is CASSLKRTDNSPLHF. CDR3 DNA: TGCGCCAGCAGCCTTAAACGGACAGATAATTCACCCCTCCACTTT. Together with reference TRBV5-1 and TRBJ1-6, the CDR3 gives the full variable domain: KAGVTQTPRYLIKTRGQQVTLSCSPISGHRSVSWYQQTPGQGLQFLFEYFSETQRNKGNFPGRFSGRQFSNSRSEMNVSTLELGDSALYLCASSLKRTDNSPLHFGNGTRLTVT.

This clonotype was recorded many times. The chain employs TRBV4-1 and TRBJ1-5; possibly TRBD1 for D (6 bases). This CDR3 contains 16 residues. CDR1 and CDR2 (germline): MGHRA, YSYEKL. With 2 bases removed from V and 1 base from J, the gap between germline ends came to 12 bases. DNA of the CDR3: TGCGCCAGCAGCCAATATCGGGGGGCGAGCAATCAGCCCCAGCATTTT. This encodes CASSQYRGASNQPQHF.

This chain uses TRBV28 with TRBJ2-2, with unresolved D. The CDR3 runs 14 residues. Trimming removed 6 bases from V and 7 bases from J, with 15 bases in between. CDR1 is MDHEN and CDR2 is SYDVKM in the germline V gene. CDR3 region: CASSLMGSRGELFF. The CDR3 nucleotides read TGTGCCAGCAGCCTGATGGGCTCCCGCGGGGAGCTGTTTTTT.

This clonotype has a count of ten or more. CDR3 residues: CSAASSGTSYNEQFF. CDR3 sequence (DNA): TGCAGCGCCGCATCTTCCGGGACTAGTTACAATGAGCAGTTCTTC. The chain employs TRBV29-1 and TRBJ2-1; 8 bases line up with TRBD2. This CDR3 is 15 amino acids long. Germline CDR1 reads SQVTM; CDR2 reads ANQGSEA. V was pared by 7 bases and J by 4 bases, with 12 bases of the junction left unmatched.

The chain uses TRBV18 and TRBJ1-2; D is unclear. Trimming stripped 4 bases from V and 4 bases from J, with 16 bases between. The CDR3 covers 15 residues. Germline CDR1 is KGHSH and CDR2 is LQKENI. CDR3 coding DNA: TGTGCCAGCTCACTGGGCGTCGCCGGCTCCTATGGCTACACCTTC. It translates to CASSLGVAGSYGYTF.

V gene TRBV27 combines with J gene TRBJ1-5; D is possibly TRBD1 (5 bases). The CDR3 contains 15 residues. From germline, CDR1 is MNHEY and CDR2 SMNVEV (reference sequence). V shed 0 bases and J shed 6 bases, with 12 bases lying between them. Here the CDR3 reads CASSLSRDAGQPQHF. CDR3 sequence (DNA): TGTGCCAGCAGTTTATCTAGGGACGCCGGTCAGCCCCAGCATTTT.

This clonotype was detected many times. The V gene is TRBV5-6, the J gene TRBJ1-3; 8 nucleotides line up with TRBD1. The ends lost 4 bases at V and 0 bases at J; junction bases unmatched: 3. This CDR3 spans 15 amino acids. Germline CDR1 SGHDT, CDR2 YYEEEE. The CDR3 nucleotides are TGTGCCAGCAGCCCGGGACAGGTCTCTGGAAACACCATATATTTT. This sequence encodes CASSPGQVSGNTIYF.

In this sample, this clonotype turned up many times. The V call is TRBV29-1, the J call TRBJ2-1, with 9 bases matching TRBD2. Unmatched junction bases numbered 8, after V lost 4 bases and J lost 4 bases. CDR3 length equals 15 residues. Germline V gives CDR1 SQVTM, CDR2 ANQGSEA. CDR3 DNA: TGCAGCGTTGCTTTAGCGGGGGAGGCTTACAATGAGCAGTTCTTC. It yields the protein CSVALAGEAYNEQFF.

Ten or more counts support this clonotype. CDR3 DNA: TGCAGTGCTAGTTGGTCAGGTAATCAGCCCCAGCATTTT. Translated: CSASWSGNQPQHF. The chain carries TRBV20-1 and TRBJ1-5; D is uncertain. Germline V gene data show CDR1 as DFQATT and CDR2 as SNEGSKA (reference sequence). V was clipped by 3 bases and J by 4 bases, with 10 bases between them. This CDR3 spans 13 amino acids.

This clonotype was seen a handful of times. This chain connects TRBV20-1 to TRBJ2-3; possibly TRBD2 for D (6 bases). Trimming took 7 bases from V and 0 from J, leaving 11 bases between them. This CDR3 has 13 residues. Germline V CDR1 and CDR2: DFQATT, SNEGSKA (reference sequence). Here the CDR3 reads CSESAGSTDTQYF. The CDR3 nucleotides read TGCAGTGAATCCGCGGGGAGCACAGATACGCAGTATTTT.

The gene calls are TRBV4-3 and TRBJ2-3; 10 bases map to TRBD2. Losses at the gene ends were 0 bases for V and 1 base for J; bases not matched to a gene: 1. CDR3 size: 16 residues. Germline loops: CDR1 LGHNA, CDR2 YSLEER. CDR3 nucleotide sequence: TGCGCCAGCAGCCAAGATCTAGCGGGGGGCACAGATACGCAGTATTTT. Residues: CASSQDLAGGTDTQYF.

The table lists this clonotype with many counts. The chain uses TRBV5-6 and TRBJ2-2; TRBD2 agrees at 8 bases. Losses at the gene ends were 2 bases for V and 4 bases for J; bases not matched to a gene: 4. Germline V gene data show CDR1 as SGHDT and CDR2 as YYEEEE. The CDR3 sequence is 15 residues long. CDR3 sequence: CASSFGGGSTGELFF. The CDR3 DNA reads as TGTGCCAGCAGCTTCGGCGGGGGGTCCACCGGGGAGCTGTTTTTT.

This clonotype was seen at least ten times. The CDR3 DNA reads TGTGCCAGCAGTGGAAGGGTCGGACTGAACACTGAAGCTTTCTTT. It translates to CASSGRVGLNTEAFF. The V gene is TRBV6-1, the J gene TRBJ1-1; no clear D. V gave up 4 bases and J gave up 0 bases, with 12 bases separating them. The CDR3 is made up of 15 amino acids. The germline CDR1 and CDR2 sequences are MNHNS and SASEGT.

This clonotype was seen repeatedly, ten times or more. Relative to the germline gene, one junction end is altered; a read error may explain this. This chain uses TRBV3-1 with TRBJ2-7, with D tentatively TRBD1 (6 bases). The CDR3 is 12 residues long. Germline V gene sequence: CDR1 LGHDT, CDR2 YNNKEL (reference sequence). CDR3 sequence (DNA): TGTGCCAGCAGCCGAAACGACAGGTCTTTGTTCTTC. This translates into CASSRNDRSLFF.

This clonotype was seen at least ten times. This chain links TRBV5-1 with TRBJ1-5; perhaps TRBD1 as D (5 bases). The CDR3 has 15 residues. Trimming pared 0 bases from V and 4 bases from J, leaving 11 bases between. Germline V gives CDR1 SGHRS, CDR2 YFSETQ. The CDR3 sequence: CASSLVSGANQPQHF. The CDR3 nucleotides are TGCGCCAGCAGCTTGGTTTCTGGGGCTAATCAGCCCCAGCATTTT.

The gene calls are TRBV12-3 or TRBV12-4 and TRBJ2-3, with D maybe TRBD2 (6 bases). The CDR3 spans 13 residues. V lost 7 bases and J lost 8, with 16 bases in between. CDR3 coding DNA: TGTGCCAGCAACCCCTGGCAGGGAGGTACGCAGTATTTT. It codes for CASNPWQGGTQYF.

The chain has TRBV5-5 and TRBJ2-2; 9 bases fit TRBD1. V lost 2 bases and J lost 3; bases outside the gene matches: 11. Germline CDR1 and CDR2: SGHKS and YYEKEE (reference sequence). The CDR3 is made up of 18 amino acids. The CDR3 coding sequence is TGTGCCAGCAGCTTAGATCTTACCGGGACAGGGTACACCGGGGAGCTGTTTTTT. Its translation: CASSLDLTGTGYTGELFF.

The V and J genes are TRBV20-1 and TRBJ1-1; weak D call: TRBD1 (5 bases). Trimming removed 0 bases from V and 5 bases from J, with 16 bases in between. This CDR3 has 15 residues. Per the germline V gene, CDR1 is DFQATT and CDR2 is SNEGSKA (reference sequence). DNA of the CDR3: TGCAGTGCTAGAGATCCCGCAGGGCGGGTTACTGAAGCTTTCTTT. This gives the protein CSARDPAGRVTEAFF.

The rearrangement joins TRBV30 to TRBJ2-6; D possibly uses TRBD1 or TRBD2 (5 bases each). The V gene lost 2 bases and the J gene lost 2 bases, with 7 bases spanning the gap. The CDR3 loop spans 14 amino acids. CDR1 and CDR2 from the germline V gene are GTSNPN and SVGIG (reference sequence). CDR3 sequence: CAWSRGAGANVLTF. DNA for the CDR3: TGTGCCTGGAGTAGGGGAGCTGGGGCCAACGTCCTGACTTTC.

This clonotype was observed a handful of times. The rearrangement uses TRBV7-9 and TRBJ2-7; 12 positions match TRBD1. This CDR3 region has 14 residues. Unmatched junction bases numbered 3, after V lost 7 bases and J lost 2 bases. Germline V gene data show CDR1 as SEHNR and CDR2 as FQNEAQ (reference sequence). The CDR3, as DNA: TGTGCCAGCACCCGGGACAGGGGGCCCTACGAGCAGTACTTC. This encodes CASTRDRGPYEQYF.

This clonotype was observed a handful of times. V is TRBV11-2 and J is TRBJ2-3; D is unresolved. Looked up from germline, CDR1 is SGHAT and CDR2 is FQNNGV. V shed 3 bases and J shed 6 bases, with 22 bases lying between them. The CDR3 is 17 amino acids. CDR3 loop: CASSFHDGSPGLDTQYF. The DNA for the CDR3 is TGTGCCAGCAGCTTCCATGACGGATCCCCCGGGTTGGATACGCAGTATTTT.

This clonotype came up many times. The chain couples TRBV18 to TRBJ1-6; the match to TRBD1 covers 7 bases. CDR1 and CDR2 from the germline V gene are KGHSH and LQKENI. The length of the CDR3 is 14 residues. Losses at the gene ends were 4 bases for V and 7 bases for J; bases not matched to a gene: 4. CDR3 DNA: TGTGCCAGCTCACGAGACAGGGAAAATTCACCCCTCCACTTT. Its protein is CASSRDRENSPLHF.

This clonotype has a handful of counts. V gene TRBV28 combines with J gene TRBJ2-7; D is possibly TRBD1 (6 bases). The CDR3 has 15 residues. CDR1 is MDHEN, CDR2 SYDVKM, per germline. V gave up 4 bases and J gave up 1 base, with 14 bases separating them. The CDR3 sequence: CASSSPGVGSYEQYF. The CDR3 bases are TGTGCCAGCAGTTCCCCAGGGGTCGGTTCCTACGAGCAGTACTTC.